Below, 24 T cell receptor beta chains from the same sample are listed, as sequenced in a study of blood T cell repertoires in COVID-19. The assay was immunoSEQ multiplex PCR, and TCRdb's table has in-frame clones only and misses some. This sample has about 39,000 clones, with just under 95% found just once. Sequencing input: peripheral blood. These TCRs come from a human donor with active COVID-19. The donor label of this sample is uncertain.

This clone was detected a few times. The V and J genes are TRBV18 and TRBJ2-1; 9 bases align to TRBD2. The CDR3 runs to 15 residues. The J segment lost 8 bases and the V segment lost 5 bases, leaving 10 bases of the junction unmatched. Germline lookup yields CDR1 KGHSH and CDR2 LQKENI. The CDR3 here is CASSKEGLAVDEQFF. The CDR3 DNA follows: TGTGCCAGCTCAAAAGAGGGACTAGCCGTAGATGAGCAGTTCTTC.

V is TRBV11-2 and J is TRBJ2-1; D may be TRBD1 (6 bases). V lost 5 bases, J lost 7 bases, and 18 bases lay in between. Germline CDR1 reads SGHAT; CDR2 reads FQNNGV. The CDR3 runs 15 residues. The CDR3 is CASSPHTGPRNEQFF. The CDR3, as DNA: TGTGCCAGCAGCCCCCATACAGGGCCCCGTAATGAGCAGTTCTTC.

The chain uses TRBV2 and TRBJ2-7, with D uncertain. The V end lost 7 bases, the J end lost 1 base, and 17 bases lay between the germline ends. CDR1 SNHLY and CDR2 FYNNEI come from the germline V gene. The length of the CDR3 is 15 residues. In DNA, the CDR3 is TGTGCCAGCAATCATCGCCTAGATGGGTCCTACGAGCAGTACTTC. Residues: CASNHRLDGSYEQYF.

This chain uses TRBV6-5 with TRBJ2-7, with TRBD1 identical over 11 bases. Trimming removed 8 bases from V and 4 bases from J; junction bases left unmatched: 4. CDR1 is MNHEY, CDR2 SVGAGI, per germline. The CDR3 totals 13 residues. The CDR3 sequence is CASCRDRGYEQYF. CDR3 DNA sequence: TGTGCCAGCTGCCGGGACAGGGGGTACGAGCAGTACTTC.

This chain joins TRBV2 and TRBJ2-7; no firm D call. CDR1 SNHLY and CDR2 FYNNEI come from the germline V gene. Trimming shortened V by 8 bases and J by 3 bases, and 5 bases separated the two germline ends. The CDR3 extends over 10 amino acids. CDR3 nucleotide sequence: TGTGCCAGCGCAGGCTACGAGCAGTACTTC. Translating gives CASAGYEQYF.

The chain employs TRBV6-5 and TRBJ1-5; D may be TRBD1 (5 bases). This CDR3 comprises 13 residues. CDR1 MNHEY and CDR2 SVGAGI come from the germline V gene. V was shortened by 4 bases and J by 7 bases, with 11 bases between the two germline ends. The chain's CDR3 is CASSSGFGQPQHF. As DNA, the CDR3 is TGTGCCAGCAGTTCAGGGTTCGGGCAGCCCCAGCATTTT.

This clone was seen only once. The chain links TRBV3-1 (or the pseudogene TRBV3-2) to TRBJ1-6, with D unresolved. Looked up from germline, CDR1 is LGHDT and CDR2 is YNNKEL (reference sequence). Between the trimmed V and J ends, which lost 4 bases and 7 bases, there was a span of 17 bases. This CDR3 is 16 amino acids long. Here the CDR3 reads CASSPSRGLENSPLHF. Written as DNA, the CDR3 is TGTGCCAGCAGCCCTTCACGGGGTCTCGAAAATTCACCCCTCCACTTT.

The chain recombines TRBV18 with TRBJ2-7, with a weak D call TRBD2 (6 bases). The CDR3 totals 14 residues. V was cut by 0 bases and J by 3 bases, with 9 bases left in between. Germline-derived CDR1 and CDR2 are KGHSH and LQKENI. CDR3 coding DNA: TGTGCCAGCTCACCACCGAGACTAGACTACGAGCAGTACTTC. It translates to CASSPPRLDYEQYF.

V gene TRBV5-4 combines with J gene TRBJ1-5; tentatively, D is TRBD1 (5 bases). This CDR3 has 13 amino acids. Trimming left V 4 bases short and J 4 bases short, with 9 bases between. In germline, CDR1 is SGHNT, CDR2 YYREEE (reference sequence). The DNA for the CDR3 is TGTGCCAGCAGCATGGGGGAGAATCAGCCCCAGCATTTT. It codes for CASSMGENQPQHF. The variable domain in full, with the rest retrieved from reference TRBV5-4 and TRBJ1-5, is ETGVTQSPTHLIKTRGQQVTLRCSSQSGHNTVSWYQQALGQGPQFIFQYYREEENGRGNFPPRFSGLQFPNYSSELNVNALELDDSALYLCASSMGENQPQHFGDGTRLSIL.

The chain uses TRBV7-9 and TRBJ1-1; 8 nucleotides align to TRBD1. Looked up from germline, CDR1 is SEHNR and CDR2 is FQNEAQ (reference sequence). Trimming took 5 bases from V and 4 from J; bases not matched to a gene: 9. The CDR3 spans 15 residues. The CDR3 sequence: CASSIGGQGSTEAFF. CDR3 DNA: TGTGCCAGCAGCATAGGAGGACAGGGATCCACTGAAGCTTTCTTT. The whole variable domain, filled in from reference TRBV7-9 and TRBJ1-1, reads DTGVSQNPRHKITKRGQNVTFRCDPISEHNRLYWYRQTLGQGPEFLTYFQNEAQLEKSRLLSDRFSAERPKGSFSTLEIQRTEQGDSAMYLCASSIGGQGSTEAFFGQGTRLTVV.

The chain uses TRBV27 and TRBJ2-3; D uncertain. CDR3 length equals 12 residues. Germline lookup yields CDR1 MNHEY and CDR2 SMNVEV (reference sequence). Trimming left V 3 bases short and J 6 bases short, with 7 bases between. The chain's CDR3 is CASSFSRDTQYF. DNA for the CDR3: TGTGCCAGCAGTTTTAGCCGGGATACGCAGTATTTT.

This sequence joins TRBV30 and TRBJ1-1; TRBD1 matches 10 bases. Losses at the gene ends were 5 bases for V and 3 bases for J; bases not matched to a gene: 9. Germline CDR1 is GTSNPN and CDR2 is SVGIG (reference sequence). There are 15 residues in the CDR3. This chain's CDR3 is CAWEGTGVGHTEAFF. The CDR3 DNA sequence: TGTGCCTGGGAGGGGACAGGGGTTGGCCACACTGAAGCTTTCTTT.

This chain connects TRBV11-3 to TRBJ2-5; TRBD2 aligns across 10 bases. The CDR3 loop spans 13 amino acids. Germline lookup yields CDR1 SGHNT and CDR2 YENEEA. J gave up 5 bases and V 8 bases, and 5 bases lay outside the gene matches. CDR3 nucleotides: TGTGCCAGCCGACGTAGCGGGGGGGAGACCCAGTACTTC. This codes for CASRRSGGETQYF.

The chain is built from TRBV2 and TRBJ1-5; 7 nucleotides match TRBD1. The CDR3 is made up of 15 amino acids. V lost 4 bases, J lost 6 bases, and 9 bases stayed unmatched. Germline V gives CDR1 SNHLY, CDR2 FYNNEI. CDR3 sequence: CASSVRSAGGQPQHF. As DNA, the CDR3 is TGTGCCAGCAGTGTACGGAGCGCAGGGGGTCAGCCCCAGCATTTT.

This CDR3 is CASSHDQPSRVGAEQYF. CDR3 nucleotide sequence: TGTGCCAGCAGCCACGACCAGCCATCCAGGGTAGGTGCCGAGCAGTACTTC. The J gene is TRBJ2-7, the V gene TRBV3-1 (or the pseudogene TRBV3-2), with D perhaps matching TRBD1 (5 bases). This CDR3 has 17 amino acids. Per germline, CDR1 LGHDT and CDR2 YNNKEL (reference sequence). Between the trimmed V and J ends, which lost 3 bases and 6 bases, there was a span of 24 bases.

The J gene is TRBJ2-1, the V gene TRBV11-2, with 15 bases identical to TRBD2. The germline V gene encodes CDR1 SGHAT and CDR2 FQNNGV. V lost 4 bases, J lost 12 bases, and 4 bases stayed unmatched. This CDR3 comprises 14 residues. CDR3 nucleotide sequence: TGTGCCAGCAGCTCGGGACTAGCGGGAGGCCGGCAGTTCTTC. It encodes CASSSGLAGGRQFF.

The chain combines TRBV5-4 with TRBJ2-1; TRBD2 matches 11 bases. V lost 4 bases and J lost 8; bases outside the gene matches: 17. Germline CDR1 reads SGHNT; CDR2 reads YYREEE (reference sequence). The CDR3 has 18 amino acids. As DNA, the CDR3 is TGTGCCAGCAGCGGAACACCAGGGCTTAGCGGGGGGGCCGATGAGCAGTTCTTC. Amino acid sequence: CASSGTPGLSGGADEQFF. Full variable domain (remainder filled in from reference TRBV5-4 and TRBJ2-1): ETGVTQSPTHLIKTRGQQVTLRCSSQSGHNTVSWYQQALGQGPQFIFQYYREEENGRGNFPPRFSGLQFPNYSSELNVNALELDDSALYLCASSGTPGLSGGADEQFFGPGTRLTVL.

This chain links TRBV19 with TRBJ2-7, with D maybe TRBD2 (5 bases). From germline, CDR1 is LNHDA and CDR2 SQIVND (reference sequence). The CDR3 has 15 residues. Trimming removed 7 bases from V and 6 bases from J, with 22 bases in between. CDR3 residues: CASTPSTRGWVEQYF. CDR3 bases: TGTGCCAGTACGCCGTCTACCCGGGGATGGGTCGAGCAGTACTTC.

V usage is TRBV20-1 and J usage is TRBJ2-1, with 9 bases fitting TRBD2. The V gene end was trimmed by 3 bases and the J gene end by 9 bases; junction bases not matched to a gene: 6. Germline-derived CDR1 and CDR2 are DFQATT and SNEGSKA (reference sequence). The CDR3 is made up of 13 amino acids. The chain's CDR3 is CSASSGGGAEQFF. The CDR3 coding sequence is TGCAGTGCTAGTAGCGGGGGTGGGGCTGAGCAGTTCTTC.

The chain links TRBV3-1 (or the pseudogene TRBV3-2) to TRBJ1-1; D not certain. Germline V CDR1 and CDR2: LGHDT, YNNKEL (reference sequence). CDR3 length: 14 residues. Between the trimmed V and J ends, which lost 0 bases and 0 bases, there was a span of 5 bases. In DNA, the CDR3 is TGTGCCAGCAGCCAAGACGGGGTGAACACTGAAGCTTTCTTT. Protein sequence: CASSQDGVNTEAFF.

The rearrangement uses TRBV4-1 and TRBJ1-4, with a weak D call TRBD1 (5 bases). The CDR3 is 17 amino acids. The V and J ends lost 0 bases and 3 bases respectively, with 14 bases between them. Per germline, CDR1 MGHRA and CDR2 YSYEKL. The CDR3 loop reads CASSQDGDSRPNEKLFF. The CDR3 nucleotides read TGCGCCAGCAGCCAAGATGGTGACAGCCGGCCTAATGAAAAACTGTTTTTT.

This rearrangement joins TRBV27 to TRBJ2-7, with 9 bases fitting TRBD2. The germline gives CDR1 MNHEY, CDR2 SMNVEV (reference sequence). CDR3 length equals 14 residues. With 4 bases clipped from V and 3 bases from J, the junction kept 4 bases outside the gene matches. CDR3 region: CASSSGLAIYEQYF. CDR3 nucleotide sequence: TGTGCCAGCAGTTCAGGACTAGCGATCTACGAGCAGTACTTC.

The chain joins TRBV4-1 to TRBJ2-1; 8 bases are a match to TRBD2. V was clipped by 2 bases and J by 6 bases; unmatched bases: 3. This CDR3 has 14 amino acids. The germline V gene has CDR1 MGHRA and CDR2 YSYEKL. The CDR3 coding sequence is TGCGCCAGCAGCCAACGACTAGCGTCCAATGAGCAGTTCTTC. It is translated as CASSQRLASNEQFF.

The CDR3 here is CASSAGQQETQYF. As DNA, the CDR3 is TGTGCCAGCAGCGCCGGACAGCAAGAGACCCAGTACTTC. The chain is built from TRBV9 and TRBJ2-5, with D perhaps TRBD1 (6 bases). The germline V gene encodes CDR1 SGDLS and CDR2 YYNGEE. This CDR3 spans 13 amino acids. Trimming shortened V by 3 bases and J by 2 bases, and 8 bases separated the two germline ends.